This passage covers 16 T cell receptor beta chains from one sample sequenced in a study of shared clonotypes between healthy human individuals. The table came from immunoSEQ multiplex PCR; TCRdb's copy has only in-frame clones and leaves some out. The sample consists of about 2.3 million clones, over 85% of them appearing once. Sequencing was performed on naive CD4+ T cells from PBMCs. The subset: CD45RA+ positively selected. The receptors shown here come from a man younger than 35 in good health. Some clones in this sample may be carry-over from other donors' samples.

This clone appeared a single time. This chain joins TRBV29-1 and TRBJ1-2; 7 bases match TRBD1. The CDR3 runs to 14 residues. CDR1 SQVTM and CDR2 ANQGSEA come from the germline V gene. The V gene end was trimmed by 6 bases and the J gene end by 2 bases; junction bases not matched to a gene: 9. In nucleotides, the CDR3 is TGCAGCGTACGGGACAGAGTAAAAAACTATGGCTACACCTTC. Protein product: CSVRDRVKNYGYTF.

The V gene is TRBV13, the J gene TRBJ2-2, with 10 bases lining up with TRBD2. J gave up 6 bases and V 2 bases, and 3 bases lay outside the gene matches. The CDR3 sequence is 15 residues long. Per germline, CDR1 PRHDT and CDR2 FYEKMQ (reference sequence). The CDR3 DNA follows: TGTGCCAGCAGCTTACTAGCGGGAGTCCCCGGGGAGCTGTTTTTT. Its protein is CASSLLAGVPGELFF.

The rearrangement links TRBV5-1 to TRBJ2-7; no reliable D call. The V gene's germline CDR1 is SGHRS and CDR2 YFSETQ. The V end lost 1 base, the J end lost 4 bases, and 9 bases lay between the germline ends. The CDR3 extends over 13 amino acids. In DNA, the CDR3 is TGCGCCAGCAGCTTGTATATGGGGTACGAGCAGTACTTC. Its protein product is CASSLYMGYEQYF.

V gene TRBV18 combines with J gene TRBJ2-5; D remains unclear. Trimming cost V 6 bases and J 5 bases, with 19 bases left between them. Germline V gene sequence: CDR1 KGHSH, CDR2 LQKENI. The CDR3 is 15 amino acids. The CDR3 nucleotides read TGTGCCAGCTCCCCCATCTCCGCGACTGGGGAGACCCAGTACTTC. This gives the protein CASSPISATGETQYF. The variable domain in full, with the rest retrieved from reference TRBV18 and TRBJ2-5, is NAGVMQNPRHLVRRRGQEARLRCSPMKGHSHVYWYRQLPEEGLKFMVYLQKENIIDESGMPKERFSAEFPKEGPSILRIQQVVRGDSAAYFCASSPISATGETQYFGPGTRLLVL.

The DNA for the CDR3 is TGTGCCAGCTACGGGTCCCCGTTTCTAAACTATGGCTACACCTTC. It codes for CASYGSPFLNYGYTF. The chain couples TRBV6-5 to TRBJ1-2, with D unresolved. Germline V gene sequence: CDR1 MNHEY, CDR2 SVGAGI. Trimming removed 8 bases at V and 2 bases at J, with 18 bases between. The length of the CDR3 is 15 residues.

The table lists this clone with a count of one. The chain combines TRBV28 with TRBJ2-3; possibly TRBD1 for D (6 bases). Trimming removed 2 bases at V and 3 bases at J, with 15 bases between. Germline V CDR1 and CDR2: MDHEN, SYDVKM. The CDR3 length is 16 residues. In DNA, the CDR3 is TGTGCCAGCAGTTTAAGCGTGGGGGCTGGTACAGATACGCAGTATTTT. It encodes CASSLSVGAGTDTQYF.

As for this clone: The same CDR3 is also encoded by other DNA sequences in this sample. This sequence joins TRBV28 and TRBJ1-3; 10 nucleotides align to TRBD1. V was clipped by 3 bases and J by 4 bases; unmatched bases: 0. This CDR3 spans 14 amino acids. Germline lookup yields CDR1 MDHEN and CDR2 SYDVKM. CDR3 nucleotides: TGTGCCAGCAGTTTGGGACAGGGGGGAAACACCATATATTTT. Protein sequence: CASSLGQGGNTIYF. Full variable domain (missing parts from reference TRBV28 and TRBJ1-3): DVKVTQSSRYLVKRTGEKVFLECVQDMDHENMFWYRQDPGLGLRLIYFSYDVKMKEKGDIPEGYSVSREKKERFSLILESASTNQTSMYLCASSLGQGGNTIYFGEGSWLTVV.

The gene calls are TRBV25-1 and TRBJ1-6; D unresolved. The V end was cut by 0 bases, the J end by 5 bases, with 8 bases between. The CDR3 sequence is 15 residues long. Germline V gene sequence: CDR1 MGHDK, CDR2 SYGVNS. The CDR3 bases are TGTGCCAGCAGTGAATATCGCGGTGATAATTCACCCCTCCACTTT. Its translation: CASSEYRGDNSPLHF.

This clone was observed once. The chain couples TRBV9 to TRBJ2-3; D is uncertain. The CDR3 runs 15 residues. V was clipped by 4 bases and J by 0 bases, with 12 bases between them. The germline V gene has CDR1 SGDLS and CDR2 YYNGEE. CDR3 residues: CASSIGRASTDTQYF. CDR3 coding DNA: TGTGCCAGCAGCATCGGACGGGCGAGCACAGATACGCAGTATTTT.

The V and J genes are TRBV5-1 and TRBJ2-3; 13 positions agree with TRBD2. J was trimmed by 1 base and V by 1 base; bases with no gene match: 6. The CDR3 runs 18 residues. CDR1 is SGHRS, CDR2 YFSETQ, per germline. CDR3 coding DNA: TGCGCCAGCAGCTTGAGGGGACTAGCGGGACCCCGCACAGATACGCAGTATTTT. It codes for CASSLRGLAGPRTDTQYF.

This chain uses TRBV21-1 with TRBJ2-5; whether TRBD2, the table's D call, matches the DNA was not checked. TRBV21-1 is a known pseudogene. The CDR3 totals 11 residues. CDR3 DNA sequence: TGTGCCAGCGGCGGTCAAGAGACCCAGTACTTC. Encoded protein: CASGGQETQYF.

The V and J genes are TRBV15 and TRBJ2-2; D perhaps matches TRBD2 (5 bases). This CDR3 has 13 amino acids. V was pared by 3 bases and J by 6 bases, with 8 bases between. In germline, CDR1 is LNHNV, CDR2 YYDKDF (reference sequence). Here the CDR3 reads CATSSLLAGELFF. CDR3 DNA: TGTGCCACCAGCAGTTTACTAGCCGGGGAGCTGTTTTTT.

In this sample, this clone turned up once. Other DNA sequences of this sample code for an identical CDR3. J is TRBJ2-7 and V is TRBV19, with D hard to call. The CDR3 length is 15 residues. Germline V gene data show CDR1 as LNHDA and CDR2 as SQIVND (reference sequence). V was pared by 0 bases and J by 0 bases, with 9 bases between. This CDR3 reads CASSIEGTASYEQYF. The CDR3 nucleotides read TGTGCCAGTAGTATAGAGGGAACAGCCTCCTACGAGCAGTACTTC.

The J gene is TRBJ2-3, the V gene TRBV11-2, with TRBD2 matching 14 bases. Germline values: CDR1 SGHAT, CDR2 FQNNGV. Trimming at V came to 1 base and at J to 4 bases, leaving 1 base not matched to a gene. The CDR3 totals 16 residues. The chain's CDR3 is CASSLGTSGRSDTQYF. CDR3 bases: TGTGCCAGCAGCTTAGGGACTAGCGGGAGGTCAGATACGCAGTATTTT.

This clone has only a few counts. The CDR3 loop reads CASRIEGLRDGYTF. CDR3 nucleotide sequence: TGCGCCAGCAGGATCGAGGGACTCAGAGATGGCTACACCTTC. The gene calls are TRBV5-1 and TRBJ1-2; maybe TRBD1 (5 bases). V lost 5 bases, J lost 6 bases, and 17 bases lay in between. The CDR3 extends over 14 amino acids. The germline V gene encodes CDR1 SGHRS and CDR2 YFSETQ.

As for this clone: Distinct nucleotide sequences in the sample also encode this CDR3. Here the CDR3 reads CASSPQGQETQYF. CDR3 nucleotide sequence: TGCGCCAGCAGCCCACAGGGGCAAGAGACCCAGTACTTC. The genes are TRBV5-1 and TRBJ2-5; 7 bases agree with TRBD1. The ends lost 4 bases at V and 2 bases at J; junction bases unmatched: 2. This CDR3 is 13 amino acids long. CDR1 is SGHRS and CDR2 is YFSETQ in the germline V gene.